The 22 T cell receptor beta chains given below trace back to one sample, sequenced in a study of T cells in Graves' hyperthyroidism and ophthalmopathy. TCR beta CDR3 region amplification was performed from RNA transcripts. TCR CDR3 underwent first-round RT-PCR with the HTBI primer set. Each CDR3 protein is one row after TCRdb ran MiXCR on the multiplex PCR reads. The sample includes a few hundred thousand distinct CDR3 sequences, less than 25% of them seen just once. The specimen was blood. Receptors were obtained from a man aged 18 to 30 with Graves' hyperthyroidism.

This clonotype was observed at least ten times. The rearrangement joins TRBV7-9 to TRBJ1-2, with 7 bases matching TRBD1. The CDR3 length is 13 residues. Germline V gives CDR1 SEHNR, CDR2 FQNEAQ (reference sequence). Germline trimming cut 5 bases from V and 4 bases from J; bases unmatched to any gene: 4. CDR3 sequence (DNA): TGTGCCAGCAGCCTTTGGGACAGCTATGGCTACACCTTC. Translation gives CASSLWDSYGYTF. Variable domain in full (rest from reference TRBV7-9 and TRBJ1-2): DTGVSQNPRHKITKRGQNVTFRCDPISEHNRLYWYRQTLGQGPEFLTYFQNEAQLEKSRLLSDRFSAERPKGSFSTLEIQRTEQGDSAMYLCASSLWDSYGYTFGSGTRLTVV.

The rearrangement links TRBV4-1 to TRBJ2-5; 7 bases align to TRBD2. V was clipped by 0 bases and J by 5 bases; unmatched bases: 6. The CDR3 is 15 amino acids. The germline CDR1 and CDR2 sequences are MGHRA and YSYEKL. The CDR3 nucleotides read TGCGCCAGCAGCCAAGAGATGCGGGGGTGGGAGACCCAGTACTTC. Translated: CASSQEMRGWETQYF.

Ten or more counts support this clonotype. V gene TRBV2 combines with J gene TRBJ2-5, with D perhaps matching TRBD1 (5 bases). Germline CDR1 reads SNHLY; CDR2 reads FYNNEI. The CDR3 sequence is 14 residues long. Between the trimmed V and J ends, which lost 8 bases and 5 bases, there was a span of 18 bases. This CDR3 is CASCLGSSGETQYF. The CDR3 nucleotides are TGTGCCAGCTGTCTGGGTAGCTCAGGGGAGACCCAGTACTTC.

The sample holds a few counts of this clonotype. This chain's CDR3 is CASLSRDSGWAGELFF. The CDR3 DNA reads as TGTGCCAGCTTATCCCGGGACTCGGGGTGGGCCGGGGAGCTGTTTTTT. The chain uses TRBV6-1 and TRBJ2-2, with D possibly TRBD2 on 6 matching bases. V lost 8 bases to trimming and J lost 6 bases, with 22 bases between them. CDR1 is MNHNS, CDR2 SASEGT, per germline. The CDR3 totals 16 residues.

There are many counts of this clonotype. The chain is built from TRBV20-1 and TRBJ1-5, with 11 bases identical to TRBD1. This CDR3 contains 14 residues. V gave up 3 bases and J gave up 7 bases; unmatched junction bases: 5. The germline CDR1 and CDR2 sequences are DFQATT and SNEGSKA (reference sequence). In nucleotides, the CDR3 is TGCAGTGCTAGGGCAGGGACAGGGGGACAGCCCCAGCATTTT. This codes for CSARAGTGGQPQHF.

Of note for this clonotype: As the CDR3 is not closed by the conserved phenylalanine or tryptophan, this likely results from a read error. The rearrangement joins TRBV6-1 to TRBJ1-3; D gene ambiguous. The V end lost 6 bases, the J end lost 2 bases, and 11 bases lay between the germline ends. The germline V gene has CDR1 MNHNS and CDR2 SASEGT. The CDR3 is 14 amino acids. CDR3 amino acids: CASRTTLTGNTIYY. The CDR3 DNA is TGTGCCAGCAGAACAACCCTGACTGGAAACACCATATATTAT.

The chain employs TRBV29-1 and TRBJ1-2, with D possibly matching TRBD1 (6 bases). The CDR3 length is 13 residues. Germline V lookup: CDR1 SQVTM, CDR2 ANQGSEA. The V end lost 1 base, the J end lost 8 bases, and 14 bases lay between the germline ends. The CDR3 DNA reads as TGCAGCGTTGAAGGAGGGGGGGCGCAGGGCTACACCTTC. It is translated as CSVEGGGAQGYTF.

Worth noting for this clonotype: This sequence may be a read error, since a much larger clone differs from it by one base. This CDR3 is missing its conserved last phenylalanine or tryptophan, likely due to a read error. CDR3 amino acids: CASSWLEGNTEAFL. The CDR3 DNA reads as TGTGCCAGCAGCTGGTTAGAAGGAAACACTGAAGCTTTCTTG. The chain carries TRBV11-2 and TRBJ1-1; the D is unclear. Trimming pared 4 bases from V and 2 bases from J, leaving 11 bases between. The germline gives CDR1 SGHAT, CDR2 FQNNGV. The CDR3 runs 14 residues.

The CDR3 spells CASSLQGHYGYTF. The CDR3 DNA follows: TGTGCCAGCAGTTTACAGGGTCACTATGGCTACACCTTC. The chain has TRBV12-3 or TRBV12-4 and TRBJ1-2; a weak D match, TRBD1 (5 bases). Trimming took 2 bases from V and 3 from J, leaving 7 bases between them. The length of the CDR3 is 13 residues.

This clonotype was seen repeatedly, ten times or more. This rearrangement joins TRBV30 to TRBJ2-3; D remains ambiguous. V was trimmed by 5 bases and J by 4 bases, leaving 10 bases between them. Germline CDR1 GTSNPN, CDR2 SVGIG (reference sequence). This CDR3 contains 12 residues. Here the CDR3 reads CAWFRVPDTQYF. The CDR3 DNA reads TGTGCCTGGTTTCGAGTCCCAGATACGCAGTATTTT.

The table lists this clonotype with many counts. The rearrangement uses TRBV6-1 and TRBJ1-3; D call uncertain. Germline loops: CDR1 MNHNS, CDR2 SASEGT. CDR3 length: 15 amino acids. Trimming removed 6 bases at V and 0 bases at J, with 12 bases between. DNA of the CDR3: TGTGCCAGCAGAACGACCCACGTCTCTGGAAACACCATATATTTT. This translates into CASRTTHVSGNTIYF.

This clonotype has a count of ten or more. The chain carries TRBV6-2 or TRBV6-3 and TRBJ2-2; a weak D match, TRBD2 (5 bases). Deletions cut 6 bases from V and 6 bases from J, with 17 bases between. Germline-derived CDR1 and CDR2 are MNHEY and SVGEGT. This CDR3 region has 15 residues. In DNA, the CDR3 is TGTGCCAGCAGACCAACGGGCGCGCGGGCCGGGGAGCTGTTTTTT. The encoded protein is CASRPTGARAGELFF.

The table lists this clonotype with many counts. The chain joins TRBV6-1 to TRBJ1-1; maybe TRBD1 (6 bases). The CDR3 loop spans 15 amino acids. V was shortened by 3 bases and J by 0 bases, with 11 bases between the two germline ends. Germline V CDR1 and CDR2: MNHNS, SASEGT. The CDR3 DNA follows: TGTGCCAGCAGTGACCGAGGACAGATGAACACTGAAGCTTTCTTT. This translates into CASSDRGQMNTEAFF.

This clonotype was counted ten times or more. The J gene is TRBJ1-2, the V gene TRBV28, with D hard to call. The germline CDR1 and CDR2 sequences are MDHEN and SYDVKM. Trimming pared 5 bases from V and 4 bases from J, leaving 8 bases between. CDR3 length: 12 amino acids. CDR3 in amino acids: CASSQQIYGYTF. As DNA, the CDR3 is TGTGCCAGCAGTCAACAAATCTATGGCTACACCTTC.

In this sample, this clonotype turned up many times. The CDR3 ends on some other residue instead of the conserved phenylalanine or tryptophan, so this is likely a read error. The chain's CDR3 is CAITLRWTGGGGHTEAFL. CDR3 coding DNA: TGTGCCATCACCCTACGATGGACAGGGGGCGGAGGGCACACTGAAGCTTTCCTT. The gene calls are TRBV10-3 and TRBJ1-1, with 11 nucleotides matching TRBD1. This CDR3 spans 18 amino acids. The V gene's germline CDR1 is ENHRY and CDR2 SYGVKD. V lost 7 bases, J lost 3 bases, and 16 bases stayed unmatched.

This clonotype was found once. This sequence joins TRBV6-2 or TRBV6-3 and TRBJ2-7; 9 nucleotides agree with TRBD2. Unmatched junction bases numbered 9, after V lost 4 bases and J lost 5 bases. Germline lookup yields CDR1 MNHEY and CDR2 SVGEGT. The CDR3 is 15 amino acids. CDR3 region: CASSSIAGETNEQYF. The CDR3 DNA sequence: TGTGCCAGCAGTTCGATAGCGGGAGAGACGAACGAGCAGTACTTC.

This clonotype was seen repeatedly, ten times or more. CDR3 region: CASSLGQGHQPQHF. Here the CDR3 DNA reads TGTGCCAGCAGCCTTGGACAGGGACATCAGCCCCAGCATTTT. V gene TRBV6-1 combines with J gene TRBJ1-5; 8 bases are shared with TRBD1. This CDR3 is 14 amino acids long. Losses at the gene ends were 6 bases for V and 5 bases for J; bases not matched to a gene: 6. From germline, CDR1 is MNHNS and CDR2 SASEGT.

This clonotype was seen at least ten times. This rearrangement joins TRBV6-5 to TRBJ1-5, with D possibly being TRBD1 (6 bases). The CDR3 is made up of 17 amino acids. V gave up 6 bases and J gave up 0 bases, with 18 bases separating them. Germline-derived CDR1 and CDR2 are MNHEY and SVGAGI. CDR3 in amino acids: CASSPAGTTYSNQPQHF. As DNA, the CDR3 is TGTGCCAGCAGCCCCGCCGGGACAACTTATAGCAATCAGCCCCAGCATTTT.

This chain joins TRBV12-3 or TRBV12-4 and TRBJ1-2; D is ambiguous. Trimming removed 4 bases from V and 0 bases from J, with 12 bases in between. The CDR3 runs to 15 residues. The CDR3 region is CASSSWTVPNYGYTF. The DNA for the CDR3 is TGTGCCAGCAGTTCCTGGACGGTACCTAACTATGGCTACACCTTC.

This clonotype was counted many times. The V call is TRBV28, the J call TRBJ1-1; D is undetermined. The CDR3 sequence is 14 residues long. Germline loops: CDR1 MDHEN, CDR2 SYDVKM. The ends were cut back, 10 bases at V and 3 bases at J, with 18 bases in the middle. DNA for the CDR3: TGTGCCACCCTTAGGGATCCGGTTTACACTGAAGCTTTCTTT. Protein sequence: CATLRDPVYTEAFF.

The chain recombines TRBV20-1 with TRBJ2-7, with 9 nucleotides matching TRBD2. Germline V CDR1 and CDR2: DFQATT, SNEGSKA (reference sequence). V lost 5 bases, J lost 3 bases, and 5 bases stayed unmatched. There are 13 residues in the CDR3. CDR3 loop: CSAWGGRGYEQYF. The CDR3 DNA reads TGCAGTGCTTGGGGCGGGAGGGGCTACGAGCAGTACTTC.

This clonotype was picked up many times. The chain combines TRBV12-3 or TRBV12-4 with TRBJ1-5; D ambiguous. V was clipped by 1 base and J by 3 bases, with 7 bases between them. The CDR3 is made up of 14 amino acids. CDR3 in amino acids: CASSLGPLNQPQHF. In DNA form, the CDR3 reads TGTGCCAGCAGTTTAGGTCCCCTCAATCAGCCCCAGCATTTT.